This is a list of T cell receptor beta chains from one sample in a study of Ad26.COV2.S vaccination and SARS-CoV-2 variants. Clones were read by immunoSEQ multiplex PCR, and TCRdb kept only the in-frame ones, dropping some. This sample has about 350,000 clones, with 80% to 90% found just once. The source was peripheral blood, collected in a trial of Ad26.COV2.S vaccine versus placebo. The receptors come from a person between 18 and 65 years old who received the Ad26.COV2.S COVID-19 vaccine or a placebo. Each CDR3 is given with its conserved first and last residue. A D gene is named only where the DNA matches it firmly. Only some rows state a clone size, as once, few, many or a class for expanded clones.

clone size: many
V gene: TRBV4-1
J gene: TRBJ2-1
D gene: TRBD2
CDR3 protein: CASSQVRAGVSYREQFF
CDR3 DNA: TGCGCCAGCAGCCAAGTCCGGGCGGGAGTTTCGTATCGTGAGCAGTTCTTC

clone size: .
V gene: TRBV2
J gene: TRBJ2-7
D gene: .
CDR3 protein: CASRVLESTYEQYF
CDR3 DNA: TGTGCCAGCAGAGTCTTAGAATCCACCTACGAGCAGTACTTC

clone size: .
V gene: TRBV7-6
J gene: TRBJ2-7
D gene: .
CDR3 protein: CASSVGTTSYEQYF
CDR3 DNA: TGTGCCAGCAGCGTCGGGACCACCTCCTACGAGCAGTACTTC

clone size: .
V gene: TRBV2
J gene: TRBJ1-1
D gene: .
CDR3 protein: CASSEALRRDDTEAFF
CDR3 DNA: TGTGCCAGCAGTGAAGCGCTTCGTAGGGACGACACTGAAGCTTTCTTT

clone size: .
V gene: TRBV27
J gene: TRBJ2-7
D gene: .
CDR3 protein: CASSLRGSYEQYF
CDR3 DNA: TGTGCCAGCAGTTTAAGGGGCTCCTACGAGCAGTACTTC

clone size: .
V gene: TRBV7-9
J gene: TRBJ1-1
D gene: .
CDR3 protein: CASSLIFSSTEAFF
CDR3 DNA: TGTGCCAGCAGCTTAATTTTTTCGAGCACTGAAGCTTTCTTT

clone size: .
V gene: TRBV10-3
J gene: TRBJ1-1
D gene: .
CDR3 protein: CATGAREITEAFF
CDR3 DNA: TGTGCCACCGGCGCAAGAGAAATCACTGAAGCTTTCTTT

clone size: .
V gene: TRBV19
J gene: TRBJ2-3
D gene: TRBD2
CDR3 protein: CASRSGSTDTQYF
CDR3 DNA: TGTGCCAGTAGGAGCGGGAGTACAGATACGCAGTATTTT

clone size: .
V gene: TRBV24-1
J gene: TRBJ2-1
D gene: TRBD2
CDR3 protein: CATSETSGSSNEGQFF
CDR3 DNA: TGTGCCACCAGTGAAACTAGCGGGAGTTCCAATGAAGGGCAGTTCTTC

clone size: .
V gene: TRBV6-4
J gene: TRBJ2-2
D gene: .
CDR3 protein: CASRGQTNTGELFF
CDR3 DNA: TGTGCCAGCAGAGGACAGACGAACACCGGGGAGCTGTTTTTT

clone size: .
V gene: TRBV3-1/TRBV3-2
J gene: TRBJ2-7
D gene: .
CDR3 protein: CASSQDRGLSAYEQYF
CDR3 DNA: TGTGCCAGCAGCCAAGATCGGGGTCTTTCCGCCTACGAGCAGTACTTC

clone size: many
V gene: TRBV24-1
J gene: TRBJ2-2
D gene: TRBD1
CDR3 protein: CATSDLDRGDTGELFF
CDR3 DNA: TGTGCCACCAGTGATTTGGACAGGGGAGACACCGGGGAGCTGTTTTTT

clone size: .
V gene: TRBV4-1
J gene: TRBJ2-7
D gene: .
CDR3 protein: CASSLDRSPSYEQYF
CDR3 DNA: TGCGCCAGCAGCCTCGACAGGAGCCCATCCTACGAGCAGTACTTC

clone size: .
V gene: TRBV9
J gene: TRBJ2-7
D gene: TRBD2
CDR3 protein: CASSVGSSGRRNAYEQYF
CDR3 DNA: TGTGCCAGCAGCGTAGGTTCTAGCGGGAGGAGAAACGCCTACGAGCAGTACTTC

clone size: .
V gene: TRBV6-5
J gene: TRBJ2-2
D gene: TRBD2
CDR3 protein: CASSYLGGAGELFF
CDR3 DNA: TGTGCCAGCAGTTACCTGGGGGGGGCCGGGGAGCTGTTTTTT

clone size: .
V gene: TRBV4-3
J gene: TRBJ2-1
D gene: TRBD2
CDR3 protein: CASSPTSGGTRSYNEQFF
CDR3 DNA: TGCGCCAGCAGCCCAACTAGCGGGGGGACTCGCTCCTACAATGAGCAGTTCTTC

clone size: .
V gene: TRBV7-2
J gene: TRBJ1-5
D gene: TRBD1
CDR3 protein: CASSPQTGGGQPQHF
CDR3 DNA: TGTGCCAGCAGCCCCCAGACAGGGGGTGGTCAGCCCCAGCATTTT

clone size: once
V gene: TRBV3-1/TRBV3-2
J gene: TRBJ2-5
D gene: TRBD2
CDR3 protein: CASSQRGGAQETQYF
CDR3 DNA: TGTGCCAGCAGCCAGCGGGGGGGAGCCCAAGAGACCCAGTACTTC

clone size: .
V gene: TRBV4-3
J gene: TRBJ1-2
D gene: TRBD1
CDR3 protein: CASSQGQGAAFSPNYGYTF
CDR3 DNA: TGCGCCAGCAGCCAAGGACAGGGGGCAGCCTTTAGCCCAAACTATGGCTACACCTTC

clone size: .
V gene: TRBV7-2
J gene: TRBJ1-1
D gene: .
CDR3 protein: CASSYHKNTEAFF
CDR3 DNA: TGTGCCAGCAGCTACCATAAGAACACTGAAGCTTTCTTT

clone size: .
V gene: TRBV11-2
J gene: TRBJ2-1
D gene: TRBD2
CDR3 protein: CASSFRMTGGPHEQFF
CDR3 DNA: TGTGCCAGCAGCTTCCGGATGACGGGAGGGCCTCATGAGCAGTTCTTC

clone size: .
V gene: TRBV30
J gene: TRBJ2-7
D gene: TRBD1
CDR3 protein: CAWSGRDRSYEQYF
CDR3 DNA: TGTGCCTGGAGCGGACGGGACAGATCCTACGAGCAGTACTTC

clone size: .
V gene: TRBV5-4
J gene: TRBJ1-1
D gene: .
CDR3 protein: CASSLDRGPVGAFF
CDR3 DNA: TGTGCCAGCAGCTTAGACAGAGGGCCCGTTGGAGCTTTCTTT

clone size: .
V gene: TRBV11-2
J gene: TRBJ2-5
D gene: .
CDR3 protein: CASSLGTPLETQYF
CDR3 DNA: TGTGCCAGCAGCTTAGGGACACCGCTAGAGACCCAGTACTTC